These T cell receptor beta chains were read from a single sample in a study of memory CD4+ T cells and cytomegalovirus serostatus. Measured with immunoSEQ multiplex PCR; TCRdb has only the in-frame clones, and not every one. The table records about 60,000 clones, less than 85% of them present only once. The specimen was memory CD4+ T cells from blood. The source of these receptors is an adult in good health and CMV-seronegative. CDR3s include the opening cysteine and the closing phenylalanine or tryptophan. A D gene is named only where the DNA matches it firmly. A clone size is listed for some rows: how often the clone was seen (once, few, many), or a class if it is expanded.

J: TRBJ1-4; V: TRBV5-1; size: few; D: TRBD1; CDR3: CASSLAPQGAKEKLFF; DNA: TGCGCCAGCAGCTTGGCTCCCCAGGGGGCGAAGGAAAAACTGTTTTTT
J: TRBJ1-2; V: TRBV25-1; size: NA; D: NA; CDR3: CASSRDRYGYTF; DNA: TGTGCCAGCAGCAGGGATCGGTACGGCTACACCTTC
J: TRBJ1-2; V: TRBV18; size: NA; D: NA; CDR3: CASSPYQGTDGYTF; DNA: TGTGCCAGCTCACCCTATCAGGGGACGGATGGCTACACCTTC
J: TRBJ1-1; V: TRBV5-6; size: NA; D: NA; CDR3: CASSLGDRNTEAFF; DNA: TGTGCCAGCAGCTTGGGTGACAGGAACACTGAAGCTTTCTTT
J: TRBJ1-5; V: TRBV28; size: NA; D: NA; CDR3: CASTGGAGQPQHF; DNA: TGTGCCAGCACCGGGGGGGCAGGACAGCCCCAGCATTTT
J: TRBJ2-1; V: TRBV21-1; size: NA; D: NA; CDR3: CASSPPGGRRLYNEQFF; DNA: TGTGCCAGCAGCCCCCCGGGCGGGCGTAGACTGTACAATGAGCAGTTCTTC
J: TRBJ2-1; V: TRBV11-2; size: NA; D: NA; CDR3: CASSLGLGYNEQFF; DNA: TGTGCCAGCAGCTTAGGACTAGGGTACAATGAGCAGTTCTTC
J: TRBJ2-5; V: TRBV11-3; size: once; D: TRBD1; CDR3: CASSLTGGTGPTQYF; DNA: TGTGCCAGCAGCTTAACAGGGGGCACGGGTCCGACCCAGTACTTC
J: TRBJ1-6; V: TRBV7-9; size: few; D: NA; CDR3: CASSLGAQKNSPLHF; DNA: TGTGCCAGCAGCTTAGGGGCGCAGAAGAATTCACCCCTCCACTTT
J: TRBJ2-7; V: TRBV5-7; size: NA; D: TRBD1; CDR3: CASSWTSGTVNDEQYF; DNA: TGTGCCAGCAGCTGGACAAGTGGGACAGTTAACGACGAGCAGTACTTC
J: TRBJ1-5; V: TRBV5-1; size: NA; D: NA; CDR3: CASSRDGNQPQHF; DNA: TGCGCCAGCAGCAGGGACGGCAATCAGCCCCAGCATTTT
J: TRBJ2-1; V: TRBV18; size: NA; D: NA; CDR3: CASSPSENEQFF; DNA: TGTGCCAGCTCACCCTCTGAGAATGAGCAGTTCTTC
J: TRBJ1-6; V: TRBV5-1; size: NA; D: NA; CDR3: CASSDPPVFGSNSPLHF; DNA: TGCGCCAGCAGCGATCCCCCCGTCTTCGGCAGTAATTCACCCCTCCACTTT
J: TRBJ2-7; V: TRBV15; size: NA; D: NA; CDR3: CATSRDQGEQYF; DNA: TGTGCCACCAGCAGAGACCAGGGGGAGCAGTACTTC
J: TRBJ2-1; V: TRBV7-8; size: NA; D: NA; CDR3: CASSLSGNSYNEQFF; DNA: TGTGCCAGCAGCTTATCAGGCAACTCCTACAATGAGCAGTTCTTC
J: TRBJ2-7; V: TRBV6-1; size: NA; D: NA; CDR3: CASSVHSLYEQYF; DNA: TGTGCCAGCAGTGTGCACAGTCTCTACGAGCAGTACTTC
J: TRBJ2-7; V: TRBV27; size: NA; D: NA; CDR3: CASSLLGRGSRLEQYF; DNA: TGTGCCAGCAGTTTATTGGGGAGGGGGTCCCGGCTCGAGCAGTACTTC
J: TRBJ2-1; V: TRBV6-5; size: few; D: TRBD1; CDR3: CASSYPGTGHNEQFF; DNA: TGTGCCAGCAGTTACCCCGGGACAGGCCACAATGAGCAGTTCTTC
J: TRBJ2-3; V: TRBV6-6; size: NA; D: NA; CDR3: CASSYISTDTQYF; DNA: TGTGCCAGCAGTTATATTAGCACAGATACGCAGTATTTT
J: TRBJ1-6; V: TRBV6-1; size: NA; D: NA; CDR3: CASRLSDNSPLHF; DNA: TGTGCCAGCAGGTTGTCGGATAATTCACCCCTCCACTTT
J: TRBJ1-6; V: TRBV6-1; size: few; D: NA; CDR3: CASSEVGGNSPLHF; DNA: TGTGCCAGCAGTGAAGTCGGGGGTAATTCACCCCTCCACTTT
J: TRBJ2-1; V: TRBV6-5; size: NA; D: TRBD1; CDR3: CASSTTSRGRDEQFF; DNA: TGTGCCAGCAGCACGACCTCCAGGGGGAGAGATGAGCAGTTCTTC
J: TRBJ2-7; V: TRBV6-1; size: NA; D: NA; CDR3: CASSEGQNYEQYF; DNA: TGTGCCAGCAGTGAAGGGCAGAACTACGAGCAGTACTTC
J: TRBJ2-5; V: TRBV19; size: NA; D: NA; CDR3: CASRQGGRETQYF; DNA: TGTGCCAGTAGACAAGGGGGAAGAGAGACCCAGTACTTC
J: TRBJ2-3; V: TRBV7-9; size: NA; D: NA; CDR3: CASSLEDTQYF; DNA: TGTGCCAGCAGCTTAGAGGATACGCAGTATTTT
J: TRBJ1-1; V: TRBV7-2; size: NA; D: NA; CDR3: CASSSSTGLGTEAFF; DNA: TGTGCCAGCAGCTCCTCGACAGGCCTGGGCACTGAAGCTTTCTTT
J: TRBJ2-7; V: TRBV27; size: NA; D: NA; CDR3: CASSFRYSFTYEQYF; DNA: TGTGCCAGCAGTTTCAGGTACAGTTTCACCTACGAGCAGTACTTC
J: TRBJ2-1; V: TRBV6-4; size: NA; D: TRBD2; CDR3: CASSEAGTRRHNEQFF; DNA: TGTGCCAGCAGTGAGGCCGGGACTAGGCGACACAATGAGCAGTTCTTC
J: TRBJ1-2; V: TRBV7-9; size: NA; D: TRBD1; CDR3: CASSLSVTGAGGYTF; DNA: TGTGCCAGCAGCTTATCCGTGACAGGGGCCGGTGGCTACACCTTC
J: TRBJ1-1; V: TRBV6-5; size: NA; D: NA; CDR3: CASSLSQAVGEAFF; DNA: TGTGCCAGCAGCCTCTCCCAAGCAGTCGGTGAAGCTTTCTTT
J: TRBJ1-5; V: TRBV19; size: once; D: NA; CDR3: CASSINTESNQPQHF; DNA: TGTGCCAGTAGTATAAACACCGAAAGCAATCAGCCCCAGCATTTT
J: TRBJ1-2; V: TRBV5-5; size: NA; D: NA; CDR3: CASSPDSNYGYTF; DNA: TGTGCCAGCAGCCCCGACAGTAACTATGGCTACACCTTC
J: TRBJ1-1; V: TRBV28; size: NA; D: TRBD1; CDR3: CASRAGQGMNTEAFF; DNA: TGTGCCAGCAGGGCGGGACAGGGTATGAACACTGAAGCTTTCTTT
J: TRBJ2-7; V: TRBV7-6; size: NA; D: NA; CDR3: CASSLAGYWYEQYF; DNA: TGTGCCAGCAGCTTAGCAGGGTACTGGTACGAGCAGTACTTC
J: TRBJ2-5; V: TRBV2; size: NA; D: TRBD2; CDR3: CASGGGDRETQYF; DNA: TGTGCCTCAGGTGGGGGGGATAGGGAGACCCAGTACTTC
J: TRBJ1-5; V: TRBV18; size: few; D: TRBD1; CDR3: CASSPQGANQPQHF; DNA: TGTGCCAGCTCACCTCAGGGGGCTAATCAGCCCCAGCATTTT
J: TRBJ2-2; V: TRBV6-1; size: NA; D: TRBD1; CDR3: CASSFRTGVKGELFF; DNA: TGTGCCAGCAGTTTTAGGACAGGGGTTAAGGGGGAGCTGTTTTTT
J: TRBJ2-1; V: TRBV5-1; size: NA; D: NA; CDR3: CASSLLGLDYNEQFF; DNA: TGCGCCAGCAGCTTGTTAGGGTTGGACTACAATGAGCAGTTCTTC
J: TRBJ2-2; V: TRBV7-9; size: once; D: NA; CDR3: CASRRVLRNTGELFF; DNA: TGTGCCAGCCGGAGGGTGTTAAGGAACACCGGGGAGCTGTTTTTT
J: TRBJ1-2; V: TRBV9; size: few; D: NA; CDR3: CASSVVSYGYTF; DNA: TGTGCCAGCAGCGTAGTCTCTTATGGCTACACCTTC
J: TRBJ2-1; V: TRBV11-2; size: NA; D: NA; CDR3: CASSSVKLSYEQFF; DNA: TGTGCCAGCAGCTCCGTGAAACTATCGTATGAGCAGTTCTTC
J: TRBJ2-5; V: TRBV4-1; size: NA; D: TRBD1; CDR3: CASSREGTGQETQYF; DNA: TGCGCCAGCAGCAGGGAGGGGACAGGGCAAGAGACCCAGTACTTC
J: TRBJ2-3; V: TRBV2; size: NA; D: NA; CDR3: CASSRRPDPTDTQYF; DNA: TGTGCCAGCAGTCGGCGTCCCGACCCCACAGATACGCAGTATTTT
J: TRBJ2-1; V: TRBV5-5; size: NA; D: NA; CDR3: CASSLGGYEQFF; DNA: TGTGCCAGCAGCTTGGGAGGCTATGAGCAGTTCTTC
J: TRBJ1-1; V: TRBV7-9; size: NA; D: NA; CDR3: CASSPRGPAEAFF; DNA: TGTGCCAGCAGCCCGAGGGGACCCGCTGAAGCTTTCTTT
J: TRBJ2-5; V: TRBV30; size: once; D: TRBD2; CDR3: CAWRGGSQETQYF; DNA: TGTGCCTGGAGGGGGGGGAGCCAAGAGACCCAGTACTTC
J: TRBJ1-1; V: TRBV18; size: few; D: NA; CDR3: CASSPSAGEAFF; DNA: TGTGCCAGCTCACCATCGGCAGGTGAAGCTTTCTTT
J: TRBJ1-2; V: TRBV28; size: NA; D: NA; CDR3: CASSWPGGYGYTF; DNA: TGTGCCAGCAGTTGGCCCGGGGGGTATGGCTACACCTTC
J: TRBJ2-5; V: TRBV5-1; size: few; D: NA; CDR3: CASSSGTEQETQYF; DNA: TGCGCCAGCAGCTCCGGGACGGAACAAGAGACCCAGTACTTC
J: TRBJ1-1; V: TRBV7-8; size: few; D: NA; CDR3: CASKRGEGEAFF; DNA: TGTGCCAGCAAGAGGGGCGAAGGTGAAGCTTTCTTT
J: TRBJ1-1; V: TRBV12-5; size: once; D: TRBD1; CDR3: CASGSIDRGSEAFF; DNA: TGTGCTAGTGGTTCAATTGACAGGGGCTCTGAAGCTTTCTTT
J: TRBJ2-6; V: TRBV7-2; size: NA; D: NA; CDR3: CASSLGGATAGANVLTF; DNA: TGTGCCAGCAGCTTAGGGGGGGCCACGGCGGGGGCCAACGTCCTGACTTTC
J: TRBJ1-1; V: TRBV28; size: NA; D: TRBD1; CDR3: CASSSGGWTGAGTEAFF; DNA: TGTGCCAGCAGCTCCGGGGGTTGGACAGGGGCGGGCACTGAAGCTTTCTTT
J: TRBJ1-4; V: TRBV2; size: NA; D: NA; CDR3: CASSRATNEKLFF; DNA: TGTGCCAGCAGCCGGGCAACTAATGAAAAACTGTTTTTT
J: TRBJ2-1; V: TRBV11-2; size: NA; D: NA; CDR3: CASSLSVEQFF; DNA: TGTGCCAGCAGCTTGTCAGTCGAGCAGTTCTTC
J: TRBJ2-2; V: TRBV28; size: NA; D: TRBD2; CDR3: CASRIDGGYTGELFF; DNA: TGTGCCAGCAGGATAGACGGGGGGTACACCGGGGAGCTGTTTTTT
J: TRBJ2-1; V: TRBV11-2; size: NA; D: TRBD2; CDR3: CASSRTRLGGRVFDEQFF; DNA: TGTGCCAGCAGCCGCACACGGCTGGGGGGGAGGGTTTTTGATGAGCAGTTCTTC
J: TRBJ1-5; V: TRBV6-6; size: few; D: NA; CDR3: CASLNKYSNQPQHF; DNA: TGTGCCAGCTTAAACAAGTATAGCAATCAGCCCCAGCATTTT